This entry is about one TCR beta chain. Germline V lookup: CDR1 SGDLS, CDR2 YYNGEE. The CDR3 is 21 amino acids. Trimming took off 4 bases at V and 0 bases at J, with 29 bases between the two ends. The entry originates in a study of shared T cell receptors in the human thymus. TCRdb keeps only in-frame clones here, not all; method: immunoSEQ multiplex PCR. The sample yields over 450,000 clones, around 78% seen once. These data also formed part of another study, on human thymus T cells.

The V and J genes are TRBV9 and TRBJ1-5, with D tentatively TRBD1 (5 bases). This clonotype was sampled from a boy in the first two years of life with a congenital heart defect. The sequencing input was thymocytes. This CDR3 reads CASSPREGPGRERYSNQPQHF. The CDR3, as DNA: TGTGCCAGCAGCCCGAGGGAGGGTCCAGGGAGGGAACGTTATAGCAATCAGCCCCAGCATTTT.